One sample yielded the 14 T cell receptor beta chains listed below, sequenced in a study of vaccination effects on CD4 cells after COVID-19. After expansion with viral peptide pools in the ViraFEST assay, antigen-specific CD4+ T cells were sequenced. Isolation of CD4+ T cells took place after more than 9 days of culture. PCR-confirmed SARS-CoV-2 infection occurred in the person between March and December 2020. Their target antigens are unknown. Here immunoSEQ multiplex PCR was the method, and the copy in TCRdb shows in-frame clones only, minus some. The sample records roughly 54,000 clones, around 82% being singletons. The sequencing used CD4+ T cells from PBMCs cultured with HIV peptides, collected before COVID-19 vaccination. Subset described: HIV-1 Nef peptide pool negative control/reference culture. The origin of the receptors is a human donor who had a prior SARS-CoV-2 infection.

The chain combines TRBV2 with TRBJ2-3; 10 bases align to TRBD2. The CDR3 extends over 16 amino acids. The V gene end was trimmed by 4 bases and the J gene end by 5 bases; junction bases not matched to a gene: 9. In germline, CDR1 is SNHLY, CDR2 FYNNEI. The CDR3 DNA is TGTGCCAGCAGTGTCCAGCGGGGGGGCCCAGGAGATACGCAGTATTTT. Residues: CASSVQRGGPGDTQYF. Drawing the rest from reference TRBV2 and TRBJ2-3, the complete variable domain is EPEVTQTPSHQVTQMGQEVILRCVPISNHLYFYWYRQILGQKVEFLVSFYNNEISEKSEIFDDQFSVERPDGSNFTLKIRSTKLEDSAMYFCASSVQRGGPGDTQYFGPGTRLTVL.

The chain employs TRBV6-5 and TRBJ1-1, with 10 bases aligning to TRBD1. V shed 2 bases and J 4 bases; nucleotides not matched to a gene: 1. This CDR3 has 14 amino acids. Germline V gene lookup returns CDR1 MNHEY and CDR2 SVGAGI. CDR3 sequence (DNA): TGTGCCAGCAGTTACGGACAGGGGGTCACTGAAGCTTTCTTT. It specifies CASSYGQGVTEAFF.

V and J are TRBV6-5 and TRBJ2-1; D is unresolved. V lost 6 bases and J lost 4, with 16 bases in between. CDR3 length: 15 residues. Germline CDR1 MNHEY, CDR2 SVGAGI. CDR3 bases: TGTGCCAGCAGACGGTTTATGGGCCAATACAATGAGCAGTTCTTC. It encodes CASRRFMGQYNEQFF.

The chain links TRBV29-1 to TRBJ2-4, with TRBD1 matching 7 bases. The germline gives CDR1 SQVTM, CDR2 ANQGSEA. The CDR3 totals 14 residues. The V and J ends lost 7 bases and 0 bases, in that order; junction bases with no gene match: 6. CDR3 sequence reads: CSARDSIAKNIQYF. The CDR3 DNA reads TGCAGCGCCAGGGACAGTATAGCCAAAAACATTCAGTACTTC.

This rearrangement joins TRBV7-2 to TRBJ2-5; D might be TRBD1 (5 bases). V was shortened by 5 bases and J by 5 bases, with 12 bases between the two germline ends. The CDR3 totals 13 residues. CDR1 and CDR2 (germline): SGHTA, FQGNSA. CDR3 nucleotide sequence: TGTGCCAGCAGCCCCTCTTGGGGCGAGACCCAGTACTTC. Protein product: CASSPSWGETQYF.

This chain joins TRBV29-1 and TRBJ1-1, with 7 bases aligning to TRBD1. J lost 1 base, V lost 4 bases, and 0 bases had no gene match. The CDR3 is made up of 12 amino acids. Per germline, CDR1 SQVTM and CDR2 ANQGSEA. The CDR3, as DNA: TGCAGCGTTGGACAGGGGAACACTGAAGCTTTCTTT. This sequence encodes CSVGQGNTEAFF.

V usage is TRBV3-1 (or the pseudogene TRBV3-2) and J usage is TRBJ2-1, with unresolved D. Germline V gives CDR1 LGHDT, CDR2 YNNKEL (reference sequence). The CDR3 is made up of 17 amino acids. Trimming took 0 bases from V and 7 from J, leaving 19 bases between them. For the CDR3, the DNA is TGTGCCAGCAGCCAAGATCGATGGTCAGAAGGAATAAATGAGCAGTTCTTC. Translated, it gives CASSQDRWSEGINEQFF.

This chain joins TRBV24-1 and TRBJ1-1; D uncertain. In germline, CDR1 is KGHDR, CDR2 SFDVKD. CDR3 length: 13 residues. Deletions cut 6 bases from V and 1 base from J, with 8 bases between. The CDR3 DNA reads TGTGCCACCAGTACCTCCGGGAACACTGAAGCTTTCTTT. Translating it yields CATSTSGNTEAFF.

V is TRBV7-6 and J is TRBJ2-3; 12 nucleotides align to TRBD2. Looked up from germline, CDR1 is SGHVS and CDR2 is FNYEAQ. After removal of 5 bases from V and 10 bases from J, the junction contained 16 bases not matched to a gene. The CDR3 is made up of 17 amino acids. CDR3 nucleotide sequence: TGTGCCAGCAGCGAGAGGGGACTAGCGGGCAGTCGTGGGGCGCAGTATTTT. This encodes CASSERGLAGSRGAQYF.

The chain has TRBV29-1 and TRBJ2-7, with D perhaps given as TRBD1 or TRBD2 (5 bases each). This CDR3 is 13 amino acids long. Between the trimmed V and J ends, which lost 6 bases and 7 bases, there was a span of 19 bases. Germline V CDR1 and CDR2: SQVTM, ANQGSEA. The CDR3 sequence: CSVNPGVTGEQYF. CDR3 coding DNA: TGCAGCGTAAACCCCGGGGTAACAGGAGAGCAGTACTTC.

The genes are TRBV19 and TRBJ1-5; the D is unclear. Trimming left V 2 bases short and J 4 bases short, with 18 bases between. The V gene's germline CDR1 is LNHDA and CDR2 SQIVND (reference sequence). The CDR3 is 17 amino acids. CDR3 sequence reads: CASSILAQSRINQPQHF. The CDR3 DNA is TGTGCCAGTAGTATATTAGCACAGAGCCGGATTAATCAGCCCCAGCATTTT. The entire variable domain, with the rest obtained from reference TRBV19 and TRBJ1-5, is as follows: DGGITQSPKYLFRKEGQNVTLSCEQNLNHDAMYWYRQDPGQGLRLIYYSQIVNDFQKGDIAEGYSVSREKKESFPLTVTSAQKNPTAFYLCASSILAQSRINQPQHFGDGTRLSIL.

V is TRBV6-1 and J is TRBJ1-5; D is undetermined. This CDR3 region has 13 residues. V lost 7 bases to trimming and J lost 5 bases, with 12 bases between them. CDR1 is MNHNS, CDR2 SASEGT, per germline. CDR3 sequence (DNA): TGTGCCAGCAACCAGACCCCGGATCAGCCCCAGCATTTT. Translation: CASNQTPDQPQHF.

V and J are TRBV2 and TRBJ1-6; no clear D gene. Germline values: CDR1 SNHLY, CDR2 FYNNEI. Trimming shortened V by 7 bases and J by 2 bases, and 0 bases separated the two germline ends. The CDR3 loop spans 11 amino acids. The CDR3 DNA follows: TGTGCCAGCACCTATAATTCACCCCTCCACTTT. Translation gives CASTYNSPLHF. Together with reference TRBV2 and TRBJ1-6, the CDR3 gives the full variable domain: EPEVTQTPSHQVTQMGQEVILRCVPISNHLYFYWYRQILGQKVEFLVSFYNNEISEKSEIFDDQFSVERPDGSNFTLKIRSTKLEDSAMYFCASTYNSPLHFGNGTRLTVT.

The chain employs TRBV30 and TRBJ1-3; 9 bases are a match to TRBD1. Trimming cost V 0 bases and J 0 bases; bases outside gene matches: 9. The CDR3 has 18 amino acids. Germline V gene data show CDR1 as GTSNPN and CDR2 as SVGIG (reference sequence). In nucleotides, the CDR3 is TGTGCCTGGAGTGTACTGACAGGGGGTTCCCTCTCTGGAAACACCATATATTTT. Translating it yields CAWSVLTGGSLSGNTIYF.